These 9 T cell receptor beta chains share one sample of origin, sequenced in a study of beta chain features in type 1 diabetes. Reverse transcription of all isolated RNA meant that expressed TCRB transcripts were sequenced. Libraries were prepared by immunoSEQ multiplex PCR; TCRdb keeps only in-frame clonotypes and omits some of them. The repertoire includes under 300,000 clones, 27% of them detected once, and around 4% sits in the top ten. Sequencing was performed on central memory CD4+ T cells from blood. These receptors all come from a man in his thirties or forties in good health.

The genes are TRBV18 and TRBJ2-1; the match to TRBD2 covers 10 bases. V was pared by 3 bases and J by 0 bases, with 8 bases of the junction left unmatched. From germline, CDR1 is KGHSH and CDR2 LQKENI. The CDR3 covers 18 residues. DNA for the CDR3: TGTGCCAGCTCACCTACCGGGACTAGCGCGAGCTCCTACAATGAGCAGTTCTTC. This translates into CASSPTGTSASSYNEQFF.

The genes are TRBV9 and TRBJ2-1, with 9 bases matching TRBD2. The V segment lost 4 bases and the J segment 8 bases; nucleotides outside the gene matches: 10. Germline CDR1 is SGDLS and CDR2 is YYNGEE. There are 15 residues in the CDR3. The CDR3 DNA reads TGTGCCAGCAGCCCACAGCGGGAGGTATTGGATGAGCAGTTCTTC. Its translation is CASSPQREVLDEQFF.

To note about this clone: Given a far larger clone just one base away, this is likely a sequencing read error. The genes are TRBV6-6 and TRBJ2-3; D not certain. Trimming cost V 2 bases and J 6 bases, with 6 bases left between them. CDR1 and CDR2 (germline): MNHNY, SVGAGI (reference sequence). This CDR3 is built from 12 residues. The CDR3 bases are TGTGCCAGCAGTTACGCTGGGGATACGCAGTATTTT. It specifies CASSYAGDTQYF.

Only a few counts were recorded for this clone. Here the CDR3 DNA reads TGCAGCGTTGTCCTACACCCGTTACCGGGTACTGAAGCTTTCTTT. Its translation: CSVVLHPLPGTEAFF. V and J are TRBV29-1 and TRBJ1-1; D gene unclear. CDR1 is SQVTM, CDR2 ANQGSEA, per germline. The V gene lost 4 bases and the J gene lost 5 bases, with 20 bases spanning the gap. The CDR3 loop spans 15 amino acids.

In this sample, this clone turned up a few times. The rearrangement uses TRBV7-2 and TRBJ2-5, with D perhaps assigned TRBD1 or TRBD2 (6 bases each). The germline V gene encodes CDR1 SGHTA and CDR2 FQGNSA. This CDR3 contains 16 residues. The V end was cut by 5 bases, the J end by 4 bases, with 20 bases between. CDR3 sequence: CASSPRSGGGGETQYF. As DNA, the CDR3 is TGTGCCAGCAGCCCACGTAGCGGAGGGGGAGGAGAGACCCAGTACTTC.

Here the CDR3 DNA reads TGCAGCGTGAAGACTAGCGGGAGTTTCTACGAGCAGTACTTC. The encoded protein is CSVKTSGSFYEQYF. This sequence joins TRBV29-1 and TRBJ2-7, with TRBD2 matching 12 bases. The CDR3 runs 14 residues. V lost 6 bases to trimming and J lost 3 bases; unmatched junction nucleotides: 6. The germline gives CDR1 SQVTM, CDR2 ANQGSEA.

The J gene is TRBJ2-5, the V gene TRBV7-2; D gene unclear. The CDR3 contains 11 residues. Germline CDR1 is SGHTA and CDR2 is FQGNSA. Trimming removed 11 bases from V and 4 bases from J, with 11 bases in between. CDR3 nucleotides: TGTGCCGGGCGGTCGCGAGAGACCCAGTACTTC. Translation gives CAGRSRETQYF.

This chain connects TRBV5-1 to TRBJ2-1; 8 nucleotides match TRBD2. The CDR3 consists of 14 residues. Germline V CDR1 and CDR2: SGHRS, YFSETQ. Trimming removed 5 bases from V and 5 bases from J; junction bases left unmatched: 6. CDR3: CASRGSGVHNEQFF. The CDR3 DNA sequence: TGCGCCAGCAGGGGTAGCGGGGTACACAATGAGCAGTTCTTC.

CDR3 region: CASSRGTGSDTGELFF. CDR3 nucleotide sequence: TGTGCCAGCAGCCGAGGGACAGGGTCGGACACCGGGGAGCTGTTTTTT. The V and J genes are TRBV4-2 and TRBJ2-2; 9 positions agree with TRBD1. CDR3 length equals 16 residues. V trimming: 4 bases; J trimming: 3 bases; junction bases outside the gene matches: 6. Germline CDR1 and CDR2: LGHNA and YNFKEQ.